One and the same sample provided the 5 T cell receptor beta chains below, sequenced in a study of cytomegalovirus exposure and HLA in healthy donors. PCR was performed using 60 Vbeta and 13 Jbeta primers. The table came from immunoSEQ multiplex PCR; TCRdb's copy has only in-frame clones and leaves some out. The sample has 150,000 to 180,000 clones, roughly 77% seen once; the top ten hold approximately 7.7%. What was sequenced was PBMCs. Receptor source: a man younger than 40 in good health and CMV-seropositive.

In DNA form, the CDR3 reads TGTGCCAGCAGCGTAACAGGGCTCGCGAACACCGGGGAGCTGTTTTTT. Encoded protein: CASSVTGLANTGELFF. The chain employs TRBV5-6 and TRBJ2-2; perhaps TRBD1 as D (6 bases). The germline V gene encodes CDR1 SGHDT and CDR2 YYEEEE. The CDR3 covers 16 residues. The V and J ends lost 4 bases and 0 bases respectively, with 13 bases between them.

V is TRBV30 and J is TRBJ1-1; D is uncertain. Germline-derived CDR1 and CDR2 are GTSNPN and SVGIG (reference sequence). The V gene lost 0 bases and the J gene lost 1 base, with 9 bases spanning the gap. This CDR3 comprises 14 residues. The CDR3 here is CAWSVTGWNTEAFF. In DNA, the CDR3 is TGTGCCTGGAGTGTAACGGGGTGGAACACTGAAGCTTTCTTT.

This sequence joins TRBV7-2 and TRBJ1-1, with 9 positions matching TRBD1. Losses at the gene ends were 5 bases for V and 5 bases for J; bases not matched to a gene: 9. This CDR3 has 15 amino acids. Germline CDR1 and CDR2: SGHTA and FQGNSA. CDR3 protein: CASSPTGGLSTEAFF. As DNA, the CDR3 is TGTGCCAGCAGCCCAACAGGGGGCTTGAGTACTGAAGCTTTCTTT.

This clone has a count of ten or more. The gene calls are TRBV21-1 and TRBJ1-5; TRBD1 is the table's D call, not checked against the DNA. TRBV21-1 is described as a pseudogene. The CDR3 is made up of 15 amino acids. CDR3 protein: CASSIATGGNQPQHF. In DNA, the CDR3 is TGTGCCAGCAGCATAGCCACAGGGGGCAATCAGCCCCAGCATTTT.

V is TRBV25-1 and J is TRBJ2-7; possibly TRBD1 for D (5 bases). V was cut by 9 bases and J by 3 bases, with 6 bases left in between. The CDR3 extends over 10 amino acids. Germline-derived CDR1 and CDR2 are MGHDK and SYGVNS. The CDR3 spells CASGHYEQYF. CDR3 coding DNA: TGTGCCAGTGGACACTACGAGCAGTACTTC.